The 3 T cell receptor beta chains given below trace back to one sample, sequenced in a study of T cells after yellow fever vaccination. Each CDR3 protein gets one entry after TCRdb re-called the 5' RACE reads with MiXCR. The sample includes a few hundred thousand distinct CDR3 sequences, roughly 5% of them seen just once. Sequencing was performed on CD4+ T cells sorted from PBMCs, taken on the day of the yellow fever booster vaccination. The receptors originated from a man between 18 and 35 years old who received the YFV17D yellow fever vaccine.

The chain carries TRBV6-6 and TRBJ1-5; no clear D. Trimming left V 5 bases short and J 6 bases short, with 8 bases between. The germline gives CDR1 MNHNY, CDR2 SVGAGI (reference sequence). CDR3 length equals 12 residues. The DNA for the CDR3 is TGTGCCAGCAGTATGGGAGGTCAGCCCCAGCATTTT. This translates into CASSMGGQPQHF.

This clonotype showed up many times. The genes are TRBV7-9 and TRBJ2-7, with D perhaps TRBD1 or TRBD2 (5 bases each). This CDR3 contains 13 residues. Trimming removed 5 bases at V and 2 bases at J, with 10 bases between. Germline CDR1 reads SEHNR; CDR2 reads FQNEAQ (reference sequence). CDR3 in DNA: TGTGCCAGCAGCCTGAGGGGCCCCTACGAGCAGTACTTC. It yields the protein CASSLRGPYEQYF.

The gene calls are TRBV2 and TRBJ2-7; D may be TRBD2 (5 bases). Germline V gene sequence: CDR1 SNHLY, CDR2 FYNNEI. The CDR3 totals 12 residues. With 7 bases removed from V and 1 base from J, the gap between germline ends came to 8 bases. The CDR3, as DNA: TGTGCCAGCACCGGCGGGTCCTACGAGCAGTACTTC. Amino acids: CASTGGSYEQYF.